Presented here are 28 T cell receptor beta chains from one specimen sequenced in a study of T cell changes during pregnancy in multiple sclerosis. The protocol was immunoSEQ multiplex PCR, while the TCRdb copy is restricted to in-frame clones and leaves out a portion. The sample has about 77,000 clones, roughly 91% seen once. Sequencing used peripheral blood, obtained after pregnancy. The receptors here all came from a female donor in good health, enrolled as a control in a pregnancy study.

The rearrangement uses TRBV4-1 and TRBJ1-1; TRBD1 might be the D (6 bases). V was clipped by 0 bases and J by 4 bases, with 9 bases between them. This CDR3 has 14 residues. Germline-derived CDR1 and CDR2 are MGHRA and YSYEKL. The CDR3 reads CASSQEGRGTEAFF. The CDR3, as DNA: TGCGCCAGCAGCCAAGAGGGCAGGGGCACTGAAGCTTTCTTT.

The chain uses TRBV27 and TRBJ1-2, with TRBD1 as a possible D gene (6 bases). V was trimmed by 8 bases and J by 2 bases, leaving 18 bases between them. This CDR3 contains 15 residues. CDR1 is MNHEY and CDR2 is SMNVEV in the germline V gene (reference sequence). CDR3 sequence (DNA): TGTGCCAGCGGGACATGGGGTAGTTGGAACTATGGCTACACCTTC. This gives the protein CASGTWGSWNYGYTF.

The rearrangement uses TRBV2 and TRBJ1-6, with TRBD1 matching 8 bases. This CDR3 is built from 13 residues. CDR1 and CDR2 (germline): SNHLY, FYNNEI. Trimming at V came to 8 bases and at J to 7 bases, leaving 4 bases not matched to a gene. CDR3 loop: CASGTGRNSPLHF. CDR3 DNA sequence: TGTGCCAGCGGGACAGGAAGGAATTCACCCCTCCACTTT.

The rearrangement joins TRBV6-5 to TRBJ1-2, with D perhaps matching TRBD1 (6 bases). CDR1 is MNHEY, CDR2 SVGAGI, per germline. The CDR3 consists of 14 residues. The V and J ends lost 7 bases and 0 bases respectively, with 12 bases between them. Written as DNA, the CDR3 is TGTGCCAGCACAGGGGATCAGGCTAACTATGGCTACACCTTC. Translated, it gives CASTGDQANYGYTF.

The V and J genes are TRBV5-1 and TRBJ2-1; D not resolved. The CDR3 has 13 amino acids. V shed 0 bases and J shed 6 bases, with 7 bases lying between them. Germline CDR1 and CDR2: SGHRS and YFSETQ. This CDR3 reads CASSLAGGNEQFF. Here the CDR3 DNA reads TGCGCCAGCAGCTTGGCGGGTGGCAATGAGCAGTTCTTC.

The chain has TRBV28 and TRBJ2-6; the match to TRBD1 covers 8 bases. CDR3 length: 16 amino acids. Trimming cost V 3 bases and J 4 bases; bases outside gene matches: 5. In germline, CDR1 is MDHEN, CDR2 SYDVKM. This CDR3 is CASSFQGAPGANVLTF. DNA for the CDR3: TGTGCCAGCAGTTTTCAGGGGGCGCCAGGGGCCAACGTCCTGACTTTC.

J is TRBJ2-1 and V is TRBV18, with 11 bases fitting TRBD2. The CDR3 runs 16 residues. After removal of 3 bases from V and 6 bases from J, the junction contained 7 bases not matched to a gene. Per germline, CDR1 KGHSH and CDR2 LQKENI. This CDR3 is CASSPSSGGAGNEQFF. As DNA, the CDR3 is TGTGCCAGCTCACCGAGTAGCGGGGGGGCAGGCAATGAGCAGTTCTTC.

This clone showed up just once. The rearrangement uses TRBV6-1 and TRBJ2-3; perhaps TRBD2 as D (6 bases). V lost 7 bases and J lost 0, with 11 bases in between. The V gene's germline CDR1 is MNHNS and CDR2 SASEGT. The CDR3 is made up of 14 amino acids. CDR3 residues: CASNSGVSTDTQYF. CDR3 coding DNA: TGTGCCAGCAACTCGGGGGTTAGCACAGATACGCAGTATTTT.

The chain combines TRBV27 with TRBJ2-7; weak D call: TRBD1 (6 bases). This CDR3 is 13 amino acids long. Looked up from germline, CDR1 is MNHEY and CDR2 is SMNVEV (reference sequence). Trimming stripped 5 bases from V and 5 bases from J, with 13 bases between. CDR3 nucleotides: TGTGCCAGCAGTCCCACAGGGACAAACGAGCAGTACTTC. Encoded protein: CASSPTGTNEQYF.

As for this clone: Since the CDR3 does not end with the conserved phenylalanine or tryptophan, this likely comes from a read error. It is unclear where the CDR3 begins or ends on the DNA, so no DNA is shown, and the CDR3 is as TCRdb lists it. The chain joins TRBV5-1 to TRBJ2-7; the tabulated D call, TRBD1, remains unverified against the DNA. Germline V gives CDR1 SGHRS, CDR2 YFSETQ. A total of 12 residues make up the CDR3, ends included. The CDR3 is CASSLPNRDRAL.

The chain joins TRBV9 to TRBJ2-5, with 8 bases matching TRBD1. The CDR3 contains 15 residues. V was pared by 5 bases and J by 6 bases, with 12 bases of the junction left unmatched. Germline V lookup: CDR1 SGDLS, CDR2 YYNGEE. The CDR3 loop reads CASSGGTGFVQTQYF. DNA of the CDR3: TGTGCCAGCAGTGGAGGGACAGGTTTTGTGCAGACCCAGTACTTC.

V is TRBV7-8 and J is TRBJ2-6, with D tentatively TRBD1 (6 bases). Looked up from germline, CDR1 is SGHVS and CDR2 is FQNEAQ. The CDR3 covers 14 residues. V dropped 3 bases and J dropped 13 bases, with 16 bases sitting between them. The CDR3 region is CASSFGQSLTVLTF. The CDR3, as DNA: TGTGCCAGCAGCTTTGGACAGTCCCTCACGGTCCTGACTTTC.

The CDR3 DNA sequence: TGTGCCAGCAGTTACAATCCTCGGGAGACCCAGTACTTC. Amino acids: CASSYNPRETQYF. The chain couples TRBV6-5 to TRBJ2-5; D is uncertain. V was trimmed by 2 bases and J by 5 bases, leaving 9 bases between them. Per the germline V gene, CDR1 is MNHEY and CDR2 is SVGAGI. The CDR3 covers 13 residues.

The J gene is TRBJ2-1, the V gene TRBV4-1; D might be TRBD2 (6 bases). This CDR3 comprises 18 residues. The V and J ends lost 0 bases and 4 bases respectively, with 19 bases between them. CDR1 and CDR2 (germline): MGHRA, YSYEKL. CDR3 nucleotide sequence: TGCGCCAGCAGCCAAGAGACGGAGCGGGTGGGGTCTTACAATGAGCAGTTCTTC. Translation: CASSQETERVGSYNEQFF.

V and J are TRBV6-6 and TRBJ2-5; 8 bases are shared with TRBD2. After removal of 4 bases from V and 5 bases from J, the junction contained 12 bases not matched to a gene. The CDR3 loop spans 16 amino acids. CDR1 and CDR2 from the germline V gene are MNHNY and SVGAGI (reference sequence). CDR3 protein: CASSLSSGSRSETQYF. CDR3 in DNA: TGTGCCAGCAGTTTATCTAGCGGGTCCCGCTCGGAGACCCAGTACTTC.

The chain uses TRBV7-6 and TRBJ2-2; 7 positions match TRBD2. V lost 8 bases and J lost 7; bases outside the gene matches: 1. Germline V gene data show CDR1 as SGHVS and CDR2 as FNYEAQ. The CDR3 length is 11 residues. The CDR3 DNA reads as TGTGCCAGCTGGGGGGGCGGGGAGCTGTTTTTT. Its protein product is CASWGGGELFF.

In this sample, this clone turned up once. The chain carries TRBV18 and TRBJ2-7; possibly TRBD1 for D (5 bases). V dropped 3 bases and J dropped 0 bases, with 12 bases sitting between them. This CDR3 is built from 15 residues. Germline loops: CDR1 KGHSH, CDR2 LQKENI. CDR3 coding DNA: TGTGCCAGCTCACCCTCACAGGATCCCTCCTACGAGCAGTACTTC. Amino acid sequence: CASSPSQDPSYEQYF.

V usage is TRBV6-1 and J usage is TRBJ1-2; 9 bases map to TRBD1. Trimming took 5 bases from V and 6 from J; bases not matched to a gene: 7. Germline CDR1 MNHNS, CDR2 SASEGT. The CDR3 loop spans 14 amino acids. The CDR3 is CASSPLTGGDGYTF. For the CDR3, the DNA is TGTGCCAGCAGTCCCTTGACAGGGGGAGATGGCTACACCTTC.

The chain carries TRBV18 and TRBJ2-1; D might be TRBD2 (5 bases). Trimming stripped 2 bases from V and 1 base from J, with 12 bases between. The CDR3 loop spans 16 amino acids. The germline gives CDR1 KGHSH, CDR2 LQKENI. CDR3 nucleotides: TGTGCCAGCTCACCAAGGAGGACGGATTCCTACAATGAGCAGTTCTTC. Translating it yields CASSPRRTDSYNEQFF.

V gene TRBV6-1 combines with J gene TRBJ2-7, with D possibly TRBD1 on 5 matching bases. Trimming took off 3 bases at V and 0 bases at J, with 6 bases between the two ends. In germline, CDR1 is MNHNS, CDR2 SASEGT. The CDR3 has 13 amino acids. The CDR3 reads CASSDTGSYEQYF. In DNA form, the CDR3 reads TGTGCCAGCAGTGACACAGGCTCCTACGAGCAGTACTTC.

The chain couples TRBV27 to TRBJ2-7; 9 bases are a match to TRBD1. The germline V gene encodes CDR1 MNHEY and CDR2 SMNVEV (reference sequence). V was clipped by 4 bases and J by 6 bases; unmatched bases: 22. This CDR3 has 19 residues. The CDR3 spells CASSSRDREGDTRTGEQYF. The CDR3 nucleotides are TGTGCCAGCAGTTCGCGGGACAGGGAGGGGGATACGAGAACGGGCGAGCAGTACTTC.

The V and J genes are TRBV7-2 and TRBJ1-2; 10 nucleotides agree with TRBD1. Per germline, CDR1 SGHTA and CDR2 FQGNSA. The CDR3 has 16 amino acids. The J segment lost 7 bases and the V segment lost 5 bases, leaving 13 bases of the junction unmatched. CDR3 nucleotide sequence: TGTGCCAGCAGCCCCAGACAGGGGGCGAGGCTGGGTGGCTACACCTTC. Translation: CASSPRQGARLGGYTF.

The chain carries TRBV9 and TRBJ2-3; 8 bases are shared with TRBD2. The CDR3 contains 13 residues. Unmatched junction bases numbered 3, after V lost 3 bases and J lost 6 bases. Germline loops: CDR1 SGDLS, CDR2 YYNGEE. The CDR3 nucleotides read TGTGCCAGCAGCGCCCGGGGGGGCGATACGCAGTATTTT. This codes for CASSARGGDTQYF.

The V and J genes are TRBV9 and TRBJ2-4; D perhaps matches TRBD2 (5 bases). The CDR3 length is 14 residues. Germline V CDR1 and CDR2: SGDLS, YYNGEE. Trimming took off 0 bases at V and 8 bases at J, with 12 bases between the two ends. CDR3 sequence reads: CASSVGGGWDIQYF. CDR3 coding DNA: TGTGCCAGCAGCGTAGGCGGCGGGTGGGACATTCAGTACTTC. Full variable domain (outside the CDR3, taken from reference TRBV9 and TRBJ2-4): DSGVTQTPKHLITATGQRVTLRCSPRSGDLSVYWYQQSLDQGLQFLIQYYNGEERAKGNILERFSAQQFPDLHSELNLSSLELGDSALYFCASSVGGGWDIQYFGAGTRLSVL.

The chain couples TRBV15 to TRBJ1-4; 7 bases agree with TRBD1. Germline lookup yields CDR1 LNHNV and CDR2 YYDKDF (reference sequence). This CDR3 is 15 amino acids long. J was trimmed by 5 bases and V by 0 bases; bases with no gene match: 3. The CDR3 is CATSRDARGNEKLFF. The CDR3 bases are TGTGCCACCAGCAGAGATGCCAGGGGGAATGAAAAACTGTTTTTT. Full variable domain (missing parts from reference TRBV15 and TRBJ1-4): DAMVIQNPRYQVTQFGKPVTLSCSQTLNHNVMYWYQQKSSQAPKLLFHYYDKDFNNEADTPDNFQSRRPNTSFCFLDIRSPGLGDTAMYLCATSRDARGNEKLFFGSGTQLSVL.

This clone appeared once. This sequence joins TRBV14 and TRBJ2-5; 13 bases are shared with TRBD2. The junction had 4 bases not matched to a gene; V was cut back by 5 bases and J by 1 base. The CDR3 has 16 residues. The germline CDR1 and CDR2 sequences are SGHDN and FVKESK. The CDR3 reads CASSEGLAGTQETQYF. CDR3 sequence (DNA): TGTGCCAGCAGCGAGGGACTAGCGGGAACCCAAGAGACCCAGTACTTC.

The rearrangement links TRBV20-1 to TRBJ2-4; 7 nucleotides agree with TRBD2. This CDR3 region has 11 residues. V was pared by 6 bases and J by 11 bases, with 7 bases of the junction left unmatched. Germline lookup yields CDR1 DFQATT and CDR2 SNEGSKA (reference sequence). The CDR3 loop is CSAPRGDLQYF. CDR3 nucleotides: TGCAGTGCCCCCCGGGGGGACCTTCAGTACTTC.

The chain employs TRBV30 and TRBJ2-7, with D possibly being TRBD2 (5 bases). Germline V gives CDR1 GTSNPN, CDR2 SVGIG (reference sequence). CDR3 length: 11 residues. The V and J ends lost 2 bases and 7 bases respectively, with 9 bases between them. CDR3 residues: CAWSTPGEQYF. CDR3 nucleotide sequence: TGTGCCTGGAGTACCCCGGGGGAGCAGTACTTC. The full variable domain, its missing parts supplied by reference TRBV30 and TRBJ2-7, is SQTIHQWPATLVQPVGSPLSLECTVEGTSNPNLYWYRQAAGRGLQLLFYSVGIGQISSEVPQNLSASRPQDRQFILSSKKLLLSDSGFYLCAWSTPGEQYFGPGTRLTVT.